This is a list of T cell receptor beta chains from one sample in a study of OX40 agonist ivuxolimab in advanced cancers. Repertoires were generated with immunoSEQ multiplex PCR, while TCRdb's copy carries only in-frame clones and drops some. The sample consists of tens of thousands of clones, approximately 90% of them appearing once. The specimen comprised CD4+ or CD8+ T cells sorted from blood, sampled in a trial of the OX40 agonist ivuxolimab. These receptors all come from an adult with an advanced solid tumor such as melanoma, head and neck, liver or kidney cancer. CDR3s include the opening cysteine and the closing phenylalanine or tryptophan. Fields, in order: CDR3 protein, CDR3 DNA, D gene, clone size, V gene, J gene. The D gene is left open where the match is weak. The size of a clone is reported for some rows only, either as once, few or many, or as a class for expanded clones.

cdr3_aa: CASTQRAGRGDTQYF; cdr3_nt: TGTGCCAGCACCCAGAGGGCAGGCCGAGGAGATACGCAGTATTTT; d_call: -; clone_size: -; v_call: TRBV6-1; j_call: TRBJ2-3
cdr3_aa: CASSRNRGSNSPLHF; cdr3_nt: TGTGCCAGCAGTCGCAACAGGGGATCAAATTCACCCCTCCACTTT; d_call: TRBD1; clone_size: -; v_call: TRBV6-5; j_call: TRBJ1-6
cdr3_aa: CASSSGTDTQYF; cdr3_nt: TGTGCCAGCAGCTCAGGGACAGATACGCAGTATTTT; d_call: -; clone_size: -; v_call: TRBV11-3; j_call: TRBJ2-3
cdr3_aa: CASSTHRGRYGYTF; cdr3_nt: TGTGCCAGCAGTACCCACAGGGGCCGCTATGGCTACACCTTC; d_call: TRBD1; clone_size: -; v_call: TRBV6-5; j_call: TRBJ1-2
cdr3_aa: CASSSTSGSYNEQFF; cdr3_nt: TGTGCCAGCAGCTCAACTAGCGGTTCCTACAATGAGCAGTTCTTC; d_call: TRBD2; clone_size: -; v_call: TRBV7-2; j_call: TRBJ2-1
cdr3_aa: CASSLREQTKNIQYF; cdr3_nt: TGTGCCAGCAGCCTTCGTGAGCAGACCAAAAACATTCAGTACTTC; d_call: -; clone_size: once; v_call: TRBV5-4; j_call: TRBJ2-4
cdr3_aa: CASNYAENTEAFF; cdr3_nt: TGTGCCAGCAATTATGCGGAGAACACTGAAGCTTTCTTT; d_call: -; clone_size: -; v_call: TRBV2; j_call: TRBJ1-1
cdr3_aa: CASSLADIVYF; cdr3_nt: TGTGCCAGCAGCTTGGCGGACATAGTGTATTTT; d_call: -; clone_size: -; v_call: TRBV5-6; j_call: TRBJ1-3
cdr3_aa: CASSVGAGAGTGELFF; cdr3_nt: TGTGCCAGCAGCGTAGGAGCGGGGGCGGGGACCGGGGAGCTGTTTTTT; d_call: TRBD2; clone_size: -; v_call: TRBV9; j_call: TRBJ2-2
cdr3_aa: CASSFTGGHTDTQYF; cdr3_nt: TGTGCCAGCAGCTTTACGGGGGGCCACACAGATACGCAGTATTTT; d_call: -; clone_size: -; v_call: TRBV5-4; j_call: TRBJ2-3
cdr3_aa: CASSPTGDTEAFF; cdr3_nt: TGTGCCAGCTCACCTACAGGGGACACTGAAGCTTTCTTT; d_call: TRBD1; clone_size: few; v_call: TRBV18; j_call: TRBJ1-1
cdr3_aa: CASSLGGGNGYTF; cdr3_nt: TGTGCCAGCAGCTTAGGAGGTGGGAATGGCTACACCTTC; d_call: -; clone_size: once; v_call: TRBV7-2; j_call: TRBJ1-2
cdr3_aa: CASSLAGADVKNIQYF; cdr3_nt: TGTGCCAGCAGCTTAGCTGGGGCCGACGTCAAAAACATTCAGTACTTC; d_call: -; clone_size: -; v_call: TRBV7-9; j_call: TRBJ2-4
cdr3_aa: CASSRGTAEETQYF; cdr3_nt: TGCGCCAGCAGCCGAGGGACAGCCGAGGAGACCCAGTACTTC; d_call: TRBD1; clone_size: once; v_call: TRBV5-1; j_call: TRBJ2-5
cdr3_aa: CASTARFREAFF; cdr3_nt: TGTGCCAGCACCGCCAGGTTTCGCGAAGCTTTCTTT; d_call: -; clone_size: -; v_call: TRBV6-1; j_call: TRBJ1-1
cdr3_aa: CASSLPGAAEAFF; cdr3_nt: TGTGCCAGCAGCCTCCCGGGGGCGGCTGAAGCTTTCTTT; d_call: -; clone_size: few; v_call: TRBV13; j_call: TRBJ1-1
cdr3_aa: CASSPGGAGAFPYNEQFF; cdr3_nt: TGTGCCAGCAGCCCTGGGGGGGCGGGGGCCTTCCCCTACAATGAGCAGTTCTTC; d_call: -; clone_size: once; v_call: TRBV27; j_call: TRBJ2-1
cdr3_aa: CASSTGQGVQETQYF; cdr3_nt: TGTGCCAGCAGCACGGGACAGGGGGTACAAGAGACCCAGTACTTC; d_call: TRBD1; clone_size: -; v_call: TRBV5-5; j_call: TRBJ2-5